Following are 5 T cell receptor beta chains from one sample sequenced in a study of cytomegalovirus exposure and HLA in healthy donors. The PCR used 60 Vbeta and 13 Jbeta primers. Data came from immunoSEQ multiplex PCR; TCRdb stores just in-frame clones and leaves some out. Of 100,000 to 150,000 clones in the sample, around 72% were seen once. Sequencing was done on a sample of PBMCs. The receptor set was obtained from a man aged 45-60 years in good health and CMV-seropositive.

The V call is TRBV11-2, the J call TRBJ2-2; 7 bases are shared with TRBD1. The CDR3 covers 14 residues. The ends lost 7 bases at V and 0 bases at J; junction bases unmatched: 2. Germline CDR1 reads SGHAT; CDR2 reads FQNNGV. This chain's CDR3 is CASIQGANTGELFF. The CDR3 bases are TGTGCCAGCATTCAGGGGGCGAACACCGGGGAGCTGTTTTTT.

The chain joins TRBV18 to TRBJ2-6, with TRBD1 matching 12 bases. CDR1 KGHSH and CDR2 LQKENI come from the germline V gene. The CDR3 runs to 18 residues. V gave up 4 bases and J gave up 2 bases; unmatched junction bases: 6. The CDR3 reads CASSRAGTGGPGANVLTF. CDR3 in DNA: TGTGCCAGCTCACGAGCCGGGACAGGGGGCCCTGGGGCCAACGTCCTGACTTTC.

V usage is TRBV7-6 and J usage is TRBJ2-7; TRBD1 agrees at 8 bases. The CDR3 spans 15 residues. Germline-derived CDR1 and CDR2 are SGHVS and FNYEAQ. Losses at the gene ends were 1 base for V and 6 bases for J; bases not matched to a gene: 8. CDR3 in amino acids: CASSLGATGVGEQYF. Here the CDR3 DNA reads TGTGCCAGCAGCTTAGGTGCGACAGGGGTCGGCGAGCAGTACTTC. The full variable domain, with the rest looked up from reference TRBV7-6 and TRBJ2-7, is GAGVSQSPRYKVTKRGQDVALRCDPISGHVSLYWYRQALGQGPEFLTYFNYEAQQDKSGLPNDRFSAERPEGSISTLTIQRTEQRDSAMYRCASSLGATGVGEQYFGPGTRLTVT.

The rearrangement links TRBV5-1 to TRBJ2-2; no definite D call. The CDR3 is 15 residues long. Germline V gives CDR1 SGHRS, CDR2 YFSETQ. V shed 4 bases and J shed 6 bases, with 16 bases lying between them. This CDR3 is CASSETGDLAGELFF. CDR3 in DNA: TGCGCCAGCAGCGAGACTGGCGATCTCGCCGGGGAGCTGTTTTTT. Filled out from reference TRBV5-1 and TRBJ2-2, the complete variable domain reads KAGVTQTPRYLIKTRGQQVTLSCSPISGHRSVSWYQQTPGQGLQFLFEYFSETQRNKGNFPGRFSGRQFSNSRSEMNVSTLELGDSALYLCASSETGDLAGELFFGEGSRLTVL.

CDR3 residues: CASSSATGGPLDGYTF. In DNA form, the CDR3 reads TGCGCCAGCAGCTCGGCGACAGGGGGCCCGTTGGATGGCTACACCTTC. The chain combines TRBV5-1 with TRBJ1-2; 10 bases are a match to TRBD1. The CDR3 length is 16 residues. J was trimmed by 6 bases and V by 3 bases; bases with no gene match: 11. Looked up from germline, CDR1 is SGHRS and CDR2 is YFSETQ.